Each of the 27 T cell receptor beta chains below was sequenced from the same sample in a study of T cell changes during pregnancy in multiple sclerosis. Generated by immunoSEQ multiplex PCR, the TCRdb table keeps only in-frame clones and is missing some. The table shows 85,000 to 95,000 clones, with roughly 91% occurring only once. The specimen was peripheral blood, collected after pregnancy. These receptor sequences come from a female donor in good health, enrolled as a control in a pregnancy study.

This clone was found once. CDR3: CASSQETSGGSDTQYF. The CDR3 DNA is TGCGCCAGCAGCCAAGAAACTAGCGGGGGGTCAGATACGCAGTATTTT. The chain uses TRBV4-3 and TRBJ2-3; 12 nucleotides align to TRBD2. Germline CDR1 reads LGHNA; CDR2 reads YSLEER. The CDR3 is made up of 16 amino acids. The ends lost 0 bases at V and 4 bases at J; junction bases unmatched: 2.

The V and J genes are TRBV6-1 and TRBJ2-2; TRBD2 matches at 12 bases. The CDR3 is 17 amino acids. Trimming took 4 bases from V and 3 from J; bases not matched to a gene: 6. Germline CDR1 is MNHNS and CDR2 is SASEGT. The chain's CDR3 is CASSALAGGGYTGELFF. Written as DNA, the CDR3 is TGTGCCAGCAGTGCACTAGCGGGGGGCGGTTACACCGGGGAGCTGTTTTTT.

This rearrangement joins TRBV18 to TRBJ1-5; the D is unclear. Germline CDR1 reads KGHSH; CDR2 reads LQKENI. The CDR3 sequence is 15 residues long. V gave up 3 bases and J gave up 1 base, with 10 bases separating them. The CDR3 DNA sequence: TGTGCCAGCTCACCCCCGCCGGGGAGCAATCAGCCCCAGCATTTT. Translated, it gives CASSPPPGSNQPQHF.

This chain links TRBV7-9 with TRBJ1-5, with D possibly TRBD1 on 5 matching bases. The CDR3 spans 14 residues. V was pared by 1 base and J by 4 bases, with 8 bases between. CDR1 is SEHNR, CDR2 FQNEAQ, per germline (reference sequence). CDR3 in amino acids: CASSLGQNNQPQHF. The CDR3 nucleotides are TGTGCCAGCAGCTTAGGACAGAATAATCAGCCCCAGCATTTT.

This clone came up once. CDR3: CASSLEGGNTEAFF. CDR3 bases: TGCGCCAGCAGCTTGGAAGGGGGAAACACTGAAGCTTTCTTT. The V gene is TRBV5-1, the J gene TRBJ1-1; tentative D call: TRBD1 (6 bases). This CDR3 is 14 amino acids long. Germline V gene data show CDR1 as SGHRS and CDR2 as YFSETQ. The V end was cut by 0 bases, the J end by 2 bases, with 8 bases between.

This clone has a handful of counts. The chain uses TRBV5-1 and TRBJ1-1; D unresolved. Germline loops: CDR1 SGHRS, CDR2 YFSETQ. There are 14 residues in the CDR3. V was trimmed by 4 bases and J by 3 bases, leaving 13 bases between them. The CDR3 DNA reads TGCGCCAGCAGCCCTAGCACCCAATACACTGAAGCTTTCTTT. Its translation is CASSPSTQYTEAFF.

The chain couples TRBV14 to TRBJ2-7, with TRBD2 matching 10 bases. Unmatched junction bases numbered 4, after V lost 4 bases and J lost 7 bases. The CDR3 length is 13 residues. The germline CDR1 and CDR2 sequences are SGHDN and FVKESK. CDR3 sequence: CASSPAGGAEQYF. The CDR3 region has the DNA TGTGCCAGCAGCCCAGCGGGGGGGGCTGAGCAGTACTTC. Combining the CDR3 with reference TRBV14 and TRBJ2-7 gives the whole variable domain EAGVTQFPSHSVIEKGQTVTLRCDPISGHDNLYWYRRVMGKEIKFLLHFVKESKQDESGMPNNRFLAERTGGTYSTLKVQPAELEDSGVYFCASSPAGGAEQYFGPGTRLTVT.

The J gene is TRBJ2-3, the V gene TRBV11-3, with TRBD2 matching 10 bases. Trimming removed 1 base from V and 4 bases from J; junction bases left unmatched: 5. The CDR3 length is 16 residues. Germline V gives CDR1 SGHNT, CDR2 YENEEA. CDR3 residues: CASSLGLAGVADTQYF. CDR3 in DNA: TGTGCCAGCAGCTTAGGCCTAGCGGGGGTGGCAGATACGCAGTATTTT.

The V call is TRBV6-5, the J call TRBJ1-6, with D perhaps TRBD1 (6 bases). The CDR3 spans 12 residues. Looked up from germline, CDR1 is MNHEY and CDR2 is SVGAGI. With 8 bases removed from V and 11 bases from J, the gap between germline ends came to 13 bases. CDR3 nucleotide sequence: TGTGCCAGCGGACAACAGGGTCCACCCCTCCACTTT. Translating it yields CASGQQGPPLHF.

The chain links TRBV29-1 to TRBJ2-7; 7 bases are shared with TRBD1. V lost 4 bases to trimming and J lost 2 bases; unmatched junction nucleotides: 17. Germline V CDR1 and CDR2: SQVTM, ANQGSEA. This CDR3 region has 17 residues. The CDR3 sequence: CSVAGQTMRQGAYEQYF. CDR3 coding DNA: TGCAGCGTTGCAGGGCAAACTATGAGACAGGGTGCCTACGAGCAGTACTTC.

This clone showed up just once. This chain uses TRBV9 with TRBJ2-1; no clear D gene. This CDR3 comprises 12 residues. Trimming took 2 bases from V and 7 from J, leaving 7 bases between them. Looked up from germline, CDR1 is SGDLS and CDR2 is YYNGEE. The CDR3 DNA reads TGTGCCAGCAGCGTCGAGAGTAATGAGCAGTTCTTC. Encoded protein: CASSVESNEQFF.

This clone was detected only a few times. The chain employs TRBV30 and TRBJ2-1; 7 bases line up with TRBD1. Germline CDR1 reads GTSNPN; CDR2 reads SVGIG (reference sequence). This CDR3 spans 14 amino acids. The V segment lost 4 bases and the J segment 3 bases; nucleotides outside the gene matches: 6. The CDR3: CAWTVGTDYNEQFF. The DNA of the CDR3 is TGTGCCTGGACCGTGGGGACAGACTACAATGAGCAGTTCTTC.

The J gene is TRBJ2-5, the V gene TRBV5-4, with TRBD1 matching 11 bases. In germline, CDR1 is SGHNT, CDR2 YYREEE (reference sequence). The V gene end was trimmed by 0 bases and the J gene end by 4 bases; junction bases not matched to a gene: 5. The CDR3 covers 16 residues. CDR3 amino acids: CASSLGDRGSGETQYF. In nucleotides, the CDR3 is TGTGCCAGCAGCTTGGGGGACAGGGGGTCGGGAGAGACCCAGTACTTC.

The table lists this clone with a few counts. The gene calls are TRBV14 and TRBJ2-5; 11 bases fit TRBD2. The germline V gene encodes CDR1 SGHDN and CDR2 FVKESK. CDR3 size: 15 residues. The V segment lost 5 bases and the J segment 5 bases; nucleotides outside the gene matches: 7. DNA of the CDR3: TGTGCCAGCAGCGGGGGACTAGCGGTGTGGGAGACCCAGTACTTC. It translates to CASSGGLAVWETQYF.

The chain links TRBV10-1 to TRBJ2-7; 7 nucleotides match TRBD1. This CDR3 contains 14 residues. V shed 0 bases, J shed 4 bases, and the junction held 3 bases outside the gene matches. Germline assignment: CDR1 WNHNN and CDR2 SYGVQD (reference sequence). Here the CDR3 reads CASSESGTEYEQYF. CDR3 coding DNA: TGCGCCAGCAGTGAGTCCGGGACAGAATACGAGCAGTACTTC.

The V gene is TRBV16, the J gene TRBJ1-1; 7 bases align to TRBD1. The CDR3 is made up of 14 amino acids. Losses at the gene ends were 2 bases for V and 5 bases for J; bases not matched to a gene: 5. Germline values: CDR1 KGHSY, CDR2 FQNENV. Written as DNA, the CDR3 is TGTGCCAGCAGCCAAGGGACAGTTCGGACTGAAGCTTTCTTT. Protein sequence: CASSQGTVRTEAFF.

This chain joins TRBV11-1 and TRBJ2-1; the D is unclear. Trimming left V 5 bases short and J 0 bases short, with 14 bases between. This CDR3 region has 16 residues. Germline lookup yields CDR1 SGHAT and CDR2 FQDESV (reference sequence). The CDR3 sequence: CASSTPGSSSYNEQFF. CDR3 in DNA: TGTGCCAGCAGCACCCCCGGGTCAAGCTCCTACAATGAGCAGTTCTTC.

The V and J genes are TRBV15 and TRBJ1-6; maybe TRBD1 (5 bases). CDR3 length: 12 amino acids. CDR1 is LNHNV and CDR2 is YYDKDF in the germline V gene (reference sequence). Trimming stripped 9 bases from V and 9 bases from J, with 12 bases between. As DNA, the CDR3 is TGTGCCACTCAGGGTTATGGTTCACCCCTCCACTTT. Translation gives CATQGYGSPLHF. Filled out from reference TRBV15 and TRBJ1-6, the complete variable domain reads DAMVIQNPRYQVTQFGKPVTLSCSQTLNHNVMYWYQQKSSQAPKLLFHYYDKDFNNEADTPDNFQSRRPNTSFCFLDIRSPGLGDTAMYLCATQGYGSPLHFGNGTRLTVT.

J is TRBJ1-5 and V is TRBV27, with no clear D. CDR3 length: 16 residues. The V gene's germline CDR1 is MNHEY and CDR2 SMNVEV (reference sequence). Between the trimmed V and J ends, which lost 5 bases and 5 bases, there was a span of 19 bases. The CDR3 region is CASSPSLQRYDQPQHF. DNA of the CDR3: TGTGCCAGCAGTCCCAGTTTGCAGCGCTATGATCAGCCCCAGCATTTT.

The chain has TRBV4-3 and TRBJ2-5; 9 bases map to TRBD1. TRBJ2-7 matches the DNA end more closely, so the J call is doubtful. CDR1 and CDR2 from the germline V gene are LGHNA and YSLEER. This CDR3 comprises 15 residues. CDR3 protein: CASSRAGQGQVEQYF. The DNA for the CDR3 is TGCGCCAGCAGCCGAGCGGGACAGGGACAGGTCGAGCAGTACTTC.

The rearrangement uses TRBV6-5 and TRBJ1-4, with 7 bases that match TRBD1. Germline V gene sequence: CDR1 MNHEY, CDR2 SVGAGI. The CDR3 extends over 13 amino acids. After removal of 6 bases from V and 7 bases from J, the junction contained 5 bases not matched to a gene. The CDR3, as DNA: TGTGCCAGCAGCCGACAGGGAAGTGAAAAACTGTTTTTT. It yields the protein CASSRQGSEKLFF.

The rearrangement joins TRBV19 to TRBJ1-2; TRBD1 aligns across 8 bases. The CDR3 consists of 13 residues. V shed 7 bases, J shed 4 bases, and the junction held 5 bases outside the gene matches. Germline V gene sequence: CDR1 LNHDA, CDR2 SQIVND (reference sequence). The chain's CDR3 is CASMDRAIYGYTF. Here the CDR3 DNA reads TGTGCCAGTATGGACAGGGCCATCTATGGCTACACCTTC.

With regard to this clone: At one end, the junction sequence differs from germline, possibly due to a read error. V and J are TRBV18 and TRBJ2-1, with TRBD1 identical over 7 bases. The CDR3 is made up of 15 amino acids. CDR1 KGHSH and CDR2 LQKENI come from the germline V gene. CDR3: CASSPSGTALRGLLF. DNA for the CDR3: TGTGCCAGCTCACCATCCGGTACAGCCCTCAGGGGGTTACTCTTC.

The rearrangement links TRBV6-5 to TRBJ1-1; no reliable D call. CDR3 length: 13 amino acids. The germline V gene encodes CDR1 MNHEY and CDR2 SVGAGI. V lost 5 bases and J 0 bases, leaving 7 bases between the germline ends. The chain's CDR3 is CASSDNMNTEAFF. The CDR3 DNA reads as TGTGCCAGCAGTGACAACATGAACACTGAAGCTTTCTTT.

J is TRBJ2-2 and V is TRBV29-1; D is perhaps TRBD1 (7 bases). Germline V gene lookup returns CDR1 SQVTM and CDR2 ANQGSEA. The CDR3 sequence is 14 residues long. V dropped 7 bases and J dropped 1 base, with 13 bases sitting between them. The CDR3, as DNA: TGCAGCGCCGGGGGACAGATGAACACCGGGGAGCTGTTTTTT. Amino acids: CSAGGQMNTGELFF.

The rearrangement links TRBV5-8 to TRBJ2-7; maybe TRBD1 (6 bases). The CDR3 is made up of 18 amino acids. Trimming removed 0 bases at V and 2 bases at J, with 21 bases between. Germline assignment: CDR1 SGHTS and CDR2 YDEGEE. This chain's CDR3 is CASSLGDRRRQGAYEQYF. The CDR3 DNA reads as TGTGCCAGCAGCTTGGGAGACAGGAGGAGACAAGGGGCCTACGAGCAGTACTTC.

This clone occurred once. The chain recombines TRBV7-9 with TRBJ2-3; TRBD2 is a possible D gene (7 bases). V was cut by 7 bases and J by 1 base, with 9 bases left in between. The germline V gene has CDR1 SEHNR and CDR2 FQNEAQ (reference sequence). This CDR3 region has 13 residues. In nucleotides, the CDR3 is TGTGCCAGCATAGGGGGGGGCACAGATACGCAGTATTTT. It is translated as CASIGGGTDTQYF.